This T cell receptor (beta chain) originates from a study of cytomegalovirus exposure and HLA in healthy donors. Study findings and constraints: Looking again later, the authors saw that most CMV-associated TCR beta chains seemed HLA-restricted. The authors judged a highly shared variant cluster likely a sequencing artifact. Exclusion applied to some V segments, including TRBV6-2 and TRBV6-3, as they were indistinguishable. Data from an earlier analysis indicated that most TCR beta V segments were productive either about 87% or about 30% of the time.

Comments on this clone: Its antigen remains unidentified. Its ends do not fully match the called genes, so a read error is possible.

The PCR used 60 Vbeta and 13 Jbeta primers. Clones were sequenced by immunoSEQ multiplex PCR, and TCRdb holds only the in-frame ones, with some missing. The sample gives some 120,000 clones, 70% to 75% of which show up once; around 4% is in the top ten. CDR1 and CDR2 (germline): SGHVS, FQNEAQ. This CDR3 contains 16 residues. The sequenced sample was PBMCs. V and J are TRBV7-8 and TRBJ2-3, with a possible D match to TRBD1 (5 bases). The sequence was obtained from a woman aged 40 to 50 in good health and CMV-seronegative. This CDR3 is CAGSPLHRTRTDTQYF. DNA of the CDR3: TGTGCCGGCAGCCCTTTGCACAGGACCCGCACAGATACGCAGTATTTT.